Below are 28 T cell receptor beta chains sequenced from a single sample in a study of cytomegalovirus exposure and HLA in healthy donors. The PCR had 60 Vbeta and 13 Jbeta primers. Using immunoSEQ multiplex PCR, the repertoire was profiled, and TCRdb retains in-frame clones only, with some absent. The data contain over 200,000 clones, approximately 80% of them singletons. Sequences were obtained from PBMCs. The receptors were gathered from a male donor in good health and CMV-seronegative.

The chain uses TRBV10-3 and TRBJ2-6; 8 nucleotides match TRBD1. V lost 5 bases to trimming and J lost 4 bases; unmatched junction nucleotides: 7. The CDR3 extends over 16 amino acids. Germline V gene data show CDR1 as ENHRY and CDR2 as SYGVKD. In DNA form, the CDR3 reads TGTGCCATCAGTCCTATTCAGGGGGCCGGGGCCAACGTCCTGACTTTC. It is translated as CAISPIQGAGANVLTF.

By proportion, this clone is medium-sized (0.01 to 0.1%). The rearrangement links TRBV11-2 to TRBJ1-1; a weak D match, TRBD1 (6 bases). The CDR3 covers 13 residues. Trimming cost V 4 bases and J 7 bases, with 13 bases left between them. CDR1 SGHAT and CDR2 FQNNGV come from the germline V gene. CDR3 protein: CASSSGTTLEAFF. In DNA, the CDR3 is TGTGCCAGCAGCTCCGGGACAACCCTTGAAGCTTTCTTT.

This CDR3 is CASRTTGNNEQFF. CDR3 DNA: TGTGCCAGTAGGACGACAGGGAACAATGAGCAGTTCTTC. J is TRBJ2-1 and V is TRBV19; 7 nucleotides agree with TRBD1. Germline V gene data show CDR1 as LNHDA and CDR2 as SQIVND (reference sequence). This CDR3 comprises 13 residues. The V gene end was trimmed by 6 bases and the J gene end by 5 bases; junction bases not matched to a gene: 4.

The chain combines TRBV5-1 with TRBJ2-1; D is uncertain. With 0 bases removed from V and 0 bases from J, the gap between germline ends came to 7 bases. Looked up from germline, CDR1 is SGHRS and CDR2 is YFSETQ. This CDR3 has 15 amino acids. The CDR3 spells CASSLAAGSYNEQFF. The CDR3 DNA sequence: TGCGCCAGCAGCTTGGCGGCAGGCTCCTACAATGAGCAGTTCTTC.

The V call is TRBV18, the J call TRBJ2-7; 9 bases line up with TRBD1. The CDR3 runs to 16 residues. Germline loops: CDR1 KGHSH, CDR2 LQKENI. V gave up 3 bases and J gave up 4 bases; unmatched junction bases: 10. CDR3 DNA: TGTGCCAGCTCACCCCCCGGGGGACAGGGTAGGTACGAGCAGTACTTC. Its translation is CASSPPGGQGRYEQYF.

This clone was detected only a few times. The same CDR3 can be traced to other DNA sequences in this sample. The chain is built from TRBV11-2 and TRBJ2-1, with 12 bases that match TRBD2. Germline CDR1 SGHAT, CDR2 FQNNGV. The ends lost 7 bases at V and 2 bases at J; junction bases unmatched: 3. The CDR3 has 15 residues. CDR3 coding DNA: TGTGCCAGCACCCTAGCGGGAGGGCCCTACAATGAGCAGTTCTTC. It yields the protein CASTLAGGPYNEQFF.

The chain links TRBV5-1 to TRBJ2-5; 10 bases align to TRBD1. Germline V gene sequence: CDR1 SGHRS, CDR2 YFSETQ. The CDR3 extends over 14 amino acids. V was pared by 0 bases and J by 7 bases, with 3 bases of the junction left unmatched. CDR3 region: CASSLGQGAGTQYF. The CDR3 DNA follows: TGCGCCAGCAGCTTGGGACAGGGGGCCGGGACCCAGTACTTC.

The J gene is TRBJ1-1, the V gene TRBV9, with a tentative D call TRBD1 (5 bases). V was clipped by 5 bases and J by 1 base, with 12 bases between them. The CDR3 is 14 amino acids. In germline, CDR1 is SGDLS, CDR2 YYNGEE. CDR3 DNA: TGTGCCAGCAGTGATCCGGGGGGGAACACTGAAGCTTTCTTT. Its protein product is CASSDPGGNTEAFF.

This sequence joins TRBV7-9 and TRBJ2-3; perhaps TRBD1 as D (6 bases). The V end lost 5 bases, the J end lost 0 bases, and 9 bases lay between the germline ends. Looked up from germline, CDR1 is SEHNR and CDR2 is FQNEAQ (reference sequence). This CDR3 has 14 residues. CDR3 in amino acids: CASSQTGSTDTQYF. For the CDR3, the DNA is TGTGCCAGCAGCCAGACAGGTAGCACAGATACGCAGTATTTT.

The rearrangement links TRBV15 to TRBJ2-7; 7 bases are shared with TRBD1. Germline V gene data show CDR1 as LNHNV and CDR2 as YYDKDF (reference sequence). J gave up 4 bases and V 1 base, and 7 bases lay outside the gene matches. The CDR3 spans 15 residues. Here the CDR3 reads CATSRGSGGWYEQYF. CDR3 DNA: TGTGCCACCAGCAGAGGCTCAGGGGGTTGGTACGAGCAGTACTTC.

This chain connects TRBV9 to TRBJ2-3; TRBD2 matches at 12 bases. This CDR3 is 17 amino acids long. V gave up 3 bases and J gave up 6 bases; unmatched junction bases: 11. Germline CDR1 and CDR2: SGDLS and YYNGEE. CDR3 amino acids: CASSARTGTSGSDTQYF. For the CDR3, the DNA is TGTGCCAGCAGCGCGCGAACCGGGACTAGCGGGTCGGATACGCAGTATTTT.

Only one count was recorded for this clone. The chain combines TRBV29-1 with TRBJ1-2, with a possible D match to TRBD1 (5 bases). The CDR3 runs to 12 residues. Germline assignment: CDR1 SQVTM and CDR2 ANQGSEA. Written as DNA, the CDR3 is TGCGGTATCAGGGTTTCTAGCTATGGCTACACCTTC. Its translation: CGIRVSSYGYTF.

This clone was seen a single time. The V gene is TRBV11-2, the J gene TRBJ1-4; 7 bases are a match to TRBD1. The CDR3 has 18 amino acids. Trimming took 0 bases from V and 8 from J; bases not matched to a gene: 15. From germline, CDR1 is SGHAT and CDR2 FQNNGV. CDR3 coding DNA: TGTGCCAGCAGCTTAGATTTCGGGACAGCAGGGCGAGGGGAAAAACTGTTTTTT. The encoded protein is CASSLDFGTAGRGEKLFF.

With regard to this clone: At one end the junction does not follow the germline gene, possibly because of a read error. The rearrangement links TRBV9 to TRBJ2-5; D ambiguous. The CDR3 runs 14 residues. Germline V CDR1 and CDR2: SGDLS, YYNGEE. As DNA, the CDR3 is TGTGCCAGCAGCCCCCGTGGTTATCAAGAGGCCCAGTACTTC. It translates to CASSPRGYQEAQYF. Based on the CDR3 plus reference TRBV9 and TRBJ2-5, the full variable domain is DSGVTQTPKHLITATGQRVTLRCSPRSGDLSVYWYQQSLDQGLQFLIQYYNGEERAKGNILERFSAQQFPDLHSELNLSSLELGDSALYFCASSPRGYQEAQYFGPGTRLLVL.

V is TRBV2 and J is TRBJ2-5; 7 positions match TRBD1. Germline V lookup: CDR1 SNHLY, CDR2 FYNNEI. The CDR3 covers 14 residues. The junction had 4 bases not matched to a gene; V was cut back by 1 base and J by 5 bases. The CDR3: CASSEGGGYETQYF. The DNA for the CDR3 is TGTGCCAGCAGTGAAGGAGGGGGCTACGAGACCCAGTACTTC. Complete variable domain (other parts from reference TRBV2 and TRBJ2-5): EPEVTQTPSHQVTQMGQEVILRCVPISNHLYFYWYRQILGQKVEFLVSFYNNEISEKSEIFDDQFSVERPDGSNFTLKIRSTKLEDSAMYFCASSEGGGYETQYFGPGTRLLVL.

This clone has just a few counts. This chain connects TRBV5-1 to TRBJ1-1, with TRBD1 matching over 7 bases. The CDR3 contains 15 residues. Trimming took 4 bases from V and 0 from J; bases not matched to a gene: 6. Germline V gene data show CDR1 as SGHRS and CDR2 as YFSETQ. The CDR3 loop is CASSQQGNLNTEAFF. The CDR3, as DNA: TGCGCCAGCAGCCAACAGGGGAACCTGAACACTGAAGCTTTCTTT.

The CDR3 nucleotides read TGCGCCAGCAGCTTGGAGCCAGGGCCTAGCGGGAGTAATACGCAGTATTTT. It yields the protein CASSLEPGPSGSNTQYF. V and J are TRBV5-1 and TRBJ2-3; TRBD2 matches at 10 bases. The CDR3 is 17 residues long. V gave up 0 bases and J gave up 7 bases; unmatched junction bases: 11. CDR1 SGHRS and CDR2 YFSETQ come from the germline V gene.

About this clone: At one end, the junction sequence differs from germline, possibly due to a read error. The chain is built from TRBV7-9 and TRBJ2-7, with 7 bases aligning to TRBD1. Germline V gene lookup returns CDR1 SEHNR and CDR2 FQNEAQ (reference sequence). The CDR3 has 14 amino acids. For the CDR3, the DNA is TGTTCCAGCAGCTTAGGGACAGACTTCGTCGAGCAGTACTTC. Translating gives CSSSLGTDFVEQYF.

The genes are TRBV18 and TRBJ2-5; no reliable D call. Germline CDR1 is KGHSH and CDR2 is LQKENI. The CDR3 extends over 12 amino acids. The germline V and J ends were trimmed by 3 bases and 5 bases, with 7 bases remaining between them. The CDR3 nucleotides are TGTGCCAGCTCACCGTACGGTGAGACCCAGTACTTC. Amino acid sequence: CASSPYGETQYF.

V gene TRBV19 combines with J gene TRBJ2-1; TRBD2 might be the D (5 bases). CDR3 size: 17 residues. Per the germline V gene, CDR1 is LNHDA and CDR2 is SQIVND (reference sequence). V was clipped by 0 bases and J by 0 bases, with 12 bases between them. The CDR3 here is CASSIDRGVNSYNEQFF. The CDR3 DNA reads TGTGCCAGTAGTATAGATCGGGGAGTTAACTCCTACAATGAGCAGTTCTTC.

There are a few counts of this clone. The chain couples TRBV6-5 to TRBJ1-1, with TRBD1 matching over 10 bases. J gave up 0 bases and V 2 bases, and 3 bases lay outside the gene matches. The CDR3 sequence is 16 residues long. Germline loops: CDR1 MNHEY, CDR2 SVGAGI. In DNA form, the CDR3 reads TGTGCCAGCAGTTACGGGACAGGGGCTATGAACACTGAAGCTTTCTTT. Translating gives CASSYGTGAMNTEAFF.

The rearrangement links TRBV29-1 to TRBJ1-2, with 9 bases fitting TRBD1. The ends lost 4 bases at V and 0 bases at J; junction bases unmatched: 12. Per germline, CDR1 SQVTM and CDR2 ANQGSEA. The CDR3 totals 17 residues. The CDR3 region is CSVVATGGTRANYGYTF. DNA for the CDR3: TGCAGCGTTGTAGCTACAGGGGGCACACGGGCTAACTATGGCTACACCTTC.

The chain is built from TRBV5-4 and TRBJ2-7; 7 bases are a match to TRBD1. The CDR3 is 14 residues long. V lost 5 bases to trimming and J lost 6 bases; unmatched junction nucleotides: 11. CDR1 is SGHNT and CDR2 is YYREEE in the germline V gene (reference sequence). The DNA of the CDR3 is TGTGCCAGCAGGCCCGGGACAGAAGGTGCCGAGCAGTACTTC. Its protein is CASRPGTEGAEQYF. Drawing the rest from reference TRBV5-4 and TRBJ2-7, the complete variable domain is ETGVTQSPTHLIKTRGQQVTLRCSSQSGHNTVSWYQQALGQGPQFIFQYYREEENGRGNFPPRFSGLQFPNYSSELNVNALELDDSALYLCASRPGTEGAEQYFGPGTRLTVT.

The chain uses TRBV7-2 and TRBJ2-3; D is perhaps TRBD1 (6 bases). Germline loops: CDR1 SGHTA, CDR2 FQGNSA. V was shortened by 3 bases and J by 1 base, with 23 bases between the two germline ends. The CDR3 covers 19 residues. The CDR3 DNA sequence: TGTGCCAGCAGCTTTGGGTCAGGGGCAGGGGCAGGGCGCACAGATACGCAGTATTTT. Translated: CASSFGSGAGAGRTDTQYF.

The chain uses TRBV6-4 and TRBJ1-1; the D gene is possibly TRBD1 (6 bases). Trimming left V 3 bases short and J 11 bases short, with 13 bases between. The CDR3 totals 12 residues. In germline, CDR1 is MRHNA, CDR2 SNTAGT. Here the CDR3 DNA reads TGTGCCAGCAGTGAAGTTGGGGGCAAGGCTTTCTTT. This gives the protein CASSEVGGKAFF.

Comment on this clone: The same CDR3 also results from other DNA sequences found in this sample. The rearrangement joins TRBV6-5 to TRBJ1-1, with D unclear. V was cut by 6 bases and J by 5 bases, with 13 bases left in between. Germline-derived CDR1 and CDR2 are MNHEY and SVGAGI. This CDR3 is built from 13 residues. The CDR3 sequence: CASRTPSGTEAFF. The CDR3 nucleotides read TGTGCCAGCAGGACCCCTAGTGGGACTGAAGCTTTCTTT.

V and J are TRBV5-8 and TRBJ2-2, with 7 bases matching TRBD2. Trimming removed 4 bases from V and 5 bases from J; junction bases left unmatched: 8. The CDR3 is made up of 15 amino acids. The germline gives CDR1 SGHTS, CDR2 YDEGEE. CDR3 coding DNA: TGTGCCAGCAGCAGCGGGACCCTGGATACCGGGGAGCTGTTTTTT. Protein: CASSSGTLDTGELFF. Using reference TRBV5-8 and TRBJ2-2 for the parts outside the CDR3, the full variable domain is EAGVTQSPTHLIKTRGQQATLRCSPISGHTSVYWYQQALGLGLQFLLWYDEGEERNRGNFPPRFSGRQFPNYSSELNVNALELEDSALYLCASSSGTLDTGELFFGEGSRLTVL.

The gene calls are TRBV7-2 and TRBJ2-1; D is undetermined. The CDR3 runs 13 residues. Trimming left V 1 base short and J 4 bases short, with 5 bases between. Germline CDR1 SGHTA, CDR2 FQGNSA. The CDR3 region has the DNA TGTGCCAGCAGCTTAGTTATTTACAATGAGCAGTTCTTC. Its protein is CASSLVIYNEQFF.